This section outlines one TCR beta chain sequence together with its context. Recovered status in Cohort 3 required two negative PCRs, clearance, or symptom resolution. Trimming removed 6 bases from V and 2 bases from J; junction bases left unmatched: 17. Germline V gene sequence: CDR1 KGHSH, CDR2 LQKENI. CDR3 length: 20 amino acids. Assay: immunoSEQ multiplex PCR; the TCRdb copy retains only in-frame clones and omits some. The repertoire consists of around 140,000 clones, with about nine tenths occurring once and the leading ten covering roughly 10%. This sample is part of a study of blood T cell repertoires in COVID-19. Study-wide context: Sites in the United States, Italy and Spain provided acute and convalescent COVID-19 samples.

The chain is built from TRBV18 and TRBJ2-5; 14 bases are shared with TRBD2. The sample taken for sequencing was PBMCs or T cells enriched from blood (not recorded which). This clonotype was obtained from a man aged 55 to 70 who had recovered from COVID-19. The CDR3 DNA reads TGTGCCAGCTCGGCCCCGGGACTAGCGGGGGTTACCGGGACTCAAGAGACCCAGTACTTC. Protein: CASSAPGLAGVTGTQETQYF.